These T cell receptor beta chains were read from a single sample in a study of T cells after yellow fever vaccination. TCRdb processed the 5' RACE reads anew with MiXCR; each CDR3 protein has one entry. The data hold nearly 350,000 distinct CDR3 sequences, with approximately 8% observed a single time. Specimen: PBMCs, collected more than 40 days after the first yellow fever vaccination. These receptors were obtained from a man between 18 and 29 years old who received the YFV17D yellow fever vaccine. Both conserved end residues are part of each CDR3. The D gene is left open where the match is weak. The listing skips clone size in some rows; elsewhere it reads once, few, many or a size class.

j_call v_call d_call cdr3_length clone_size cdr3_nt cdr3_aa
TRBJ2-1 TRBV12-3/TRBV12-4 - 12 - TGTGCCAGCAGTAGGACTTTCAATGAGCAGTTCTTC CASSRTFNEQFF
TRBJ2-3 TRBV5-1 TRBD1 15 few TGCGCCAGCAGCTTGGGACAGGGTGACACAGATACGCAGTATTTT CASSLGQGDTDTQYF
TRBJ1-2 TRBV6-1 - 14 - TGTGCCAGCAGCCCAACAGGCCCCGGCTATGGCTACACCTTC CASSPTGPGYGYTF
TRBJ2-1 TRBV2 - 13 many TGTGCCAGCTCGACTAGTACTTACAATGAGCAGTTCTTC CASSTSTYNEQFF
TRBJ2-1 TRBV25-1 - 15 few TGTGCCAGCAGTGCCCCCGGGACCATATACAATGAGCAGTTCTTC CASSAPGTIYNEQFF
TRBJ1-1 TRBV12-3/TRBV12-4 - 14 few TGTGCCAGCAGCTCCCCGGGGATGAACACTGAAGCTTTCTTT CASSSPGMNTEAFF
TRBJ2-3 TRBV6-1 TRBD2 14 few TGTGCCACCCGTATCGGGGGGGGCACAGATACGCAGTATTTT CATRIGGGTDTQYF
TRBJ2-5 TRBV20-1 TRBD1 16 - TGCAGTGCTAGATCGCTCTCGGACAGGGGCCAAGAGACCCAGTACTTC CSARSLSDRGQETQYF
TRBJ1-2 TRBV3-1 TRBD1 14 few TGTGCCAGCAGCTTCACAGGGGGAACCTATGGCTACACCTTC CASSFTGGTYGYTF
TRBJ2-3 TRBV7-3 TRBD2 15 few TGTGCCAGCAGCTTACCTAGCGGAGACACAGATACGCAGTATTTT CASSLPSGDTDTQYF
TRBJ2-2 TRBV27 - 18 - TGTGCCAGCAGTAAGAAAAGGGTCGGCGGGGAGAACACCGGGGAGCTGTTTTTT CASSKKRVGGENTGELFF
TRBJ2-2 TRBV12-3/TRBV12-4 - 15 - TGTGCCAGCAGCCGCTCTGGGGGGAACACCGGGGAGCTGTTTTTT CASSRSGGNTGELFF
TRBJ2-1 TRBV7-2 TRBD2 14 - TGTGCCAGCAGCGCGCGGGGGGGGCTAAATGAGCAGTTCTTC CASSARGGLNEQFF
TRBJ1-2 TRBV12-5 - 13 - TGTGCTAGTGGTCAAGATTTCCCCTATGGCTACACCTTC CASGQDFPYGYTF
TRBJ1-1 TRBV24-1 - 12 - TGTGCCACCAGTGACAACCAAAGAAGAGCTTTCTTT CATSDNQRRAFF
TRBJ2-7 TRBV4-2 - 15 many TGTGCCAGCAGCCAAGGGGCCAGGGTAATCTACGAGCAGTACTTC CASSQGARVIYEQYF
TRBJ2-1 TRBV5-1 - 15 few TGCGCCAGCAGCTTCGTTTTCGGGGATTACAATGAGCAGTTCTTC CASSFVFGDYNEQFF
TRBJ2-5 TRBV3-1 TRBD2 13 - TGTGCCAGCGGGCAACTAGCGGAAGAGACCCAGTACTTC CASGQLAEETQYF
TRBJ2-3 TRBV6-1 TRBD2 15 many TGTGCCAGCAGTCCTAGCGGGGGTAGCACAGATACGCAGTATTTT CASSPSGGSTDTQYF
TRBJ2-1 TRBV3-1 - 14 many TGTGCCAGCAGCCAAGGATGGATCAACAATGAGCAGTTCTTC CASSQGWINNEQFF
TRBJ1-2 TRBV27 - 15 few TGTGCCAGCAGGCCCGGCGGGGCAGGGGTCTATGGCTACACCTTC CASRPGGAGVYGYTF
TRBJ1-2 TRBV4-3 TRBD1 15 few TGCGCCAGCAGCCGAATACAGGGGAGTATGGATGGCTACACCTTC CASSRIQGSMDGYTF
TRBJ1-1 TRBV10-2 - 15 many TGCGCCAGCAGATCTCCCGTCCGGTACAACACTGAAGCTTTCTTT CASRSPVRYNTEAFF
TRBJ1-1 TRBV30 - 12 - TGTGCCTGGAGTTCCTTTCAGGATGAAGCTTTCTTT CAWSSFQDEAFF
TRBJ2-1 TRBV5-1 - 13 few TGCGCCAGCAGCCGCGGGGGCGGGGATGAGCAGTTCTTC CASSRGGGDEQFF
TRBJ1-4 TRBV12-3/TRBV12-4 TRBD1 15 - TGTGCCAGCTCGCGCGGGTACAGGGGAGTAGAAAAACTGTTTTTT CASSRGYRGVEKLFF
TRBJ2-3 TRBV7-2 TRBD2 17 few TGTGCCAGCAGCGCCAGACTAGCGGGGGGGCCCGCAGATACGCAGTATTTT CASSARLAGGPADTQYF
TRBJ1-1 TRBV20-1 - 12 few TGCAGTCCGTGGGAAAAGAACACTGAAGCTTTCTTT CSPWEKNTEAFF
TRBJ1-2 TRBV10-3 - 15 few TGTGCCATCAGTGGGAACGGGCTAATTAACTATGGCTACACCTTC CAISGNGLINYGYTF
TRBJ2-2 TRBV11-2 TRBD1 14 - TGTGCCAGCCAAGAGGACAGGGACACCGGGGAGCTGTTTTTT CASQEDRDTGELFF
TRBJ2-2 TRBV19 - 13 few TGTGCCAGTAGTATGGGGGACACCGGGGAGCTGTTTTTT CASSMGDTGELFF
TRBJ2-1 TRBV9 - 17 - TGTGCCAGCAGCGTAGCTGGAGGGGGGGGCGCCTACAATGAGCAGTTCTTC CASSVAGGGGAYNEQFF
TRBJ1-2 TRBV7-2 - 15 - TGTGCCAGCAGCTTAGGCCTCTTGTCATACTCTGGCTACACCTTC CASSLGLLSYSGYTF
TRBJ1-1 TRBV7-3 - 14 many TGTGCCAGCAGCCCCGGTGGGGGATACACTGAAGCTTTCTTT CASSPGGGYTEAFF
TRBJ1-6 TRBV15 - 16 few TGTGCCACCAGCAGAGAGGCCGGTGCTGATAATTCACCCCTCCACTTT CATSREAGADNSPLHF
TRBJ1-1 TRBV7-3 - 17 few TGTGCCAGCAGCTTAGGGGGATCTGGAGGGAGCAACACTGAAGCTTTCTTT CASSLGGSGGSNTEAFF
TRBJ2-3 TRBV7-2 - 13 - TGTGCCAGTAGGGAGGGGGGGTTCGATACGCAGTATTTT CASREGGFDTQYF
TRBJ2-5 TRBV12-3/TRBV12-4 - 14 - TGTGCCAGCACAACTAGAGGGGGGCAAGAGACCCAGTACTTC CASTTRGGQETQYF
TRBJ1-1 TRBV9 - 13 few TGTGCCAGCGATGCGGGGACCAACACTGAAGCTTTCTTT CASDAGTNTEAFF
TRBJ1-6 TRBV12-3/TRBV12-4 - 17 few TGTGCCAGCAGTACCACAGGGTTCAGCTCCTATAATTCACCCCTCCACTTT CASSTTGFSSYNSPLHF
TRBJ2-7 TRBV20-1 - 14 - TGCAGTGCTAGAGATTCAGTAAGGCCCTACGAGCAGTACTTC CSARDSVRPYEQYF
TRBJ2-2 TRBV6-4 TRBD1 16 many TGTGCCAGCAGTGACGGAGGACAGGGTCAAACCGGGGAGCTGTTTTTT CASSDGGQGQTGELFF
TRBJ1-1 TRBV7-9 - 15 few TGTGCCAGCAGCTTAGCGGGACTAATCCCAGAGGAAGCTTTCTTT CASSLAGLIPEEAFF